This TCR beta chain was recorded in a study of T cell responses to AZD1222 COVID-19 vaccine. Repertoires were generated with immunoSEQ multiplex PCR, while TCRdb's copy carries only in-frame clones and drops some. This table holds about 120,000 clones, 70% to 90% found once. The CDR3 has 15 amino acids. Trimming took 2 bases from V and 6 from J; bases not matched to a gene: 8. Per the germline V gene, CDR1 is MNHEY and CDR2 is SVGEGT. The TCR comes from an adult in good health. This chain joins TRBV6-2 or TRBV6-3 and TRBJ1-1; 8 bases map to TRBD1. This sample comprised peripheral blood, obtained on day 0 of AZD1222 vaccination. CDR3 loop: CASSYPSTGVAEAFF. In DNA, the CDR3 is TGTGCCAGCAGTTACCCTTCGACAGGGGTGGCTGAAGCTTTCTTT.